The 14 T cell receptor beta chains given below trace back to one sample, sequenced in a study of T cell repertoires in cytomegalovirus infection. TCRdb reprocessed the reads with MiXCR, giving one entry per CDR3 protein. The repertoire holds 310,000 or so distinct CDR3 sequences, with about 17% as singletons. What was sequenced was PBMCs. The source of these receptors is a human donor in good health (CMV status not recorded). Some clones in this sample may be carry-over from other donors' samples.

Comment on this clonotype: With a much larger clone just one base away, this may be a read error. The chain joins TRBV11-1 to TRBJ2-3; 7 bases align to TRBD2. The CDR3 extends over 15 amino acids. CDR1 SGHAT and CDR2 FQDESV come from the germline V gene (reference sequence). The CDR3 region is CVSSFLSGAGDTQYF. The CDR3 nucleotides read TGTGTCAGCAGCTTCTTAAGCGGGGCCGGAGATACGCAGTATTTT.

This clonotype was counted only a few times. CDR3: CATRGREGNTEAFF. In nucleotides, the CDR3 is TGTGCCACCAGAGGGAGGGAAGGGAACACTGAAGCTTTCTTT. This chain links TRBV10-3 with TRBJ1-1; no firm D call. Germline CDR1 reads ENHRY; CDR2 reads SYGVKD. The CDR3 has 14 amino acids. V dropped 10 bases and J dropped 1 base, with 16 bases sitting between them.

This clonotype came up a few times. The rearrangement joins TRBV4-3 to TRBJ1-1, with D hard to call. The germline V and J ends were trimmed by 1 base and 0 bases, with 9 bases remaining between them. CDR3 length: 15 residues. The germline V gene has CDR1 LGHNA and CDR2 YSLEER. CDR3 protein: CASSQALSMNTEAFF. For the CDR3, the DNA is TGCGCCAGCAGCCAAGCACTCTCCATGAACACTGAAGCTTTCTTT.

This clonotype was detected a few times. The chain carries TRBV7-9 and TRBJ2-3, with 10 positions matching TRBD2. V was clipped by 1 base and J by 2 bases; unmatched bases: 9. The CDR3 has 18 residues. Germline V gene lookup returns CDR1 SEHNR and CDR2 FQNEAQ (reference sequence). The CDR3 region has the DNA TGTGCCAGCAGCTTAGTTCGCGCTAGCGGGGGTTCCACAGATACGCAGTATTTT. Amino acids: CASSLVRASGGSTDTQYF.

This chain joins TRBV28 and TRBJ1-5, with a possible D match to TRBD1 (6 bases). Germline-derived CDR1 and CDR2 are MDHEN and SYDVKM. The V and J ends lost 2 bases and 4 bases respectively, with 18 bases between them. The CDR3 totals 17 residues. The CDR3 region has the DNA TGTGCCAGCAGTTTACTCACAGGGCCGGGGCAAAATCAGCCCCAGCATTTT. It encodes CASSLLTGPGQNQPQHF.

CDR3 sequence reads: CASGWGPGELFF. In DNA form, the CDR3 reads TGTGCTAGTGGTTGGGGGCCCGGGGAGCTGTTTTTT. The rearrangement uses TRBV12-5 and TRBJ2-2, with D perhaps TRBD1 (6 bases). The V end lost 4 bases, the J end lost 6 bases, and 6 bases lay between the germline ends. This CDR3 has 12 amino acids. Germline V gene lookup returns CDR1 LGHNT and CDR2 FRNRAP.

V is TRBV12-3 or TRBV12-4 and J is TRBJ1-1; D possibly corresponds to TRBD1 (5 bases). The CDR3 extends over 14 amino acids. Trimming cost V 5 bases and J 2 bases, with 12 bases left between them. The CDR3 is CASSIRDGNTEAFF. CDR3 nucleotide sequence: TGTGCCAGCAGTATCCGGGACGGCAACACTGAAGCTTTCTTT.

Regarding this clonotype: Mismatch with germline at one junction end may stem from a read error. The V and J genes are TRBV18 and TRBJ1-1; D is ambiguous. The germline V gene encodes CDR1 KGHSH and CDR2 LQKENI. CDR3 length equals 15 residues. CDR3 residues: CTSSPRSGEPREAFF. The DNA of the CDR3 is TGTACCAGCTCACCGAGGTCCGGGGAGCCGCGCGAAGCTTTCTTT. Supplemented by reference TRBV18 and TRBJ1-1, the full variable domain reads NAGVMQNPRHLVRRRGQEARLRCSPMKGHSHVYWYRQLPEEGLKFMVYLQKENIIDESGMPKERFSAEFPKEGPSILRIQQVVRGDSAAYFCTSSPRSGEPREAFFGQGTRLTVV.

V is TRBV20-1 and J is TRBJ1-3; D is unresolved. The germline CDR1 and CDR2 sequences are DFQATT and SNEGSKA (reference sequence). Between the trimmed V and J ends, which lost 5 bases and 0 bases, there was a span of 11 bases. The CDR3 runs 14 residues. The CDR3 loop is CSAAEGVSGNTIYF. The CDR3 DNA follows: TGCAGTGCTGCGGAGGGAGTCTCTGGAAACACCATATATTTT.

V gene TRBV6-6 combines with J gene TRBJ1-2, with D perhaps TRBD1 (5 bases). V dropped 2 bases and J dropped 5 bases, with 12 bases sitting between them. CDR1 and CDR2 (germline): MNHNY, SVGAGI (reference sequence). This CDR3 contains 14 residues. The CDR3 loop reads CASSYAGEEYGYTF. Written as DNA, the CDR3 is TGTGCCAGCAGTTACGCGGGGGAGGAATATGGCTACACCTTC.

At least ten counts were recorded for this clonotype. The rearrangement links TRBV20-1 to TRBJ1-6; D is ambiguous. Germline loops: CDR1 DFQATT, CDR2 SNEGSKA (reference sequence). Trimming stripped 0 bases from V and 6 bases from J, with 15 bases between. The CDR3 is made up of 16 amino acids. CDR3 bases: TGCAGTGCTAGAGATTTTAGGAGCACCCTTAATTCACCCCTCCACTTT. Its protein product is CSARDFRSTLNSPLHF.

This chain uses TRBV18 with TRBJ2-2, with D hard to call. From germline, CDR1 is KGHSH and CDR2 LQKENI. The CDR3 loop spans 14 amino acids. The V end lost 1 base, the J end lost 1 base, and 4 bases lay between the germline ends. CDR3 residues: CASSPLRNTGELFF. In DNA, the CDR3 is TGTGCCAGCTCACCACTAAGGAACACCGGGGAGCTGTTTTTT.

This clonotype was detected ten times or more. The rearrangement uses TRBV6-1 and TRBJ1-6; TRBD1 is a possible D gene (6 bases). The CDR3 runs to 17 residues. From germline, CDR1 is MNHNS and CDR2 SASEGT. Trimming took off 6 bases at V and 8 bases at J, with 23 bases between the two ends. The CDR3 loop reads CASSARTAGLGHSPLHF. CDR3 nucleotide sequence: TGTGCCAGCAGCGCGAGGACAGCAGGACTTGGGCATTCACCCCTCCACTTT.

This clonotype was observed a few times. This sequence joins TRBV5-1 and TRBJ2-1, with TRBD1 matching 7 bases. V was clipped by 2 bases and J by 5 bases; unmatched bases: 7. The CDR3 contains 15 residues. Per the germline V gene, CDR1 is SGHRS and CDR2 is YFSETQ. CDR3 nucleotide sequence: TGCGCCAGCAGCTTAGGGGGCGTAATAAACAATGAGCAGTTCTTC. It encodes CASSLGGVINNEQFF.